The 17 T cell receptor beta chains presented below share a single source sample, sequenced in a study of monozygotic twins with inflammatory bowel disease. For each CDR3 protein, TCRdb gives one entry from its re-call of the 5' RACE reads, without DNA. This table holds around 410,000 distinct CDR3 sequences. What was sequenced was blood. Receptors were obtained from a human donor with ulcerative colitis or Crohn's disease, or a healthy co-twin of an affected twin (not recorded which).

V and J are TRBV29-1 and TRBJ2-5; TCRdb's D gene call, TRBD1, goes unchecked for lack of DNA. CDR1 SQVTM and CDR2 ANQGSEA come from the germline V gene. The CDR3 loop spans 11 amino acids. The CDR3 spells CSGNRGETQYF.

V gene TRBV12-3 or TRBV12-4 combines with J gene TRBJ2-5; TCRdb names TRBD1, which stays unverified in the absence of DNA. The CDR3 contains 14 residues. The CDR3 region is CASSLSGGSETQYF.

CDR3 in amino acids: CASSLPGTEPEAFF. J is TRBJ1-1 and V is TRBV7-9; lacking DNA, the TRBD1 call made by TCRdb goes unchecked. Germline lookup yields CDR1 SEHNR and CDR2 FQNEAQ (reference sequence). The CDR3 runs to 14 residues.

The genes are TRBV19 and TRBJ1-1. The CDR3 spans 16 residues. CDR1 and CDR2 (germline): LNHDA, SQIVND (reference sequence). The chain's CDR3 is CASSRDGHLMNTEAFF.

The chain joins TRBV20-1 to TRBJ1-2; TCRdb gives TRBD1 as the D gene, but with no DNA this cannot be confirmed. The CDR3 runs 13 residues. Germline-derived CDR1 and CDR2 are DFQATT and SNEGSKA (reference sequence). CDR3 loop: CSAREITNYGYTF.

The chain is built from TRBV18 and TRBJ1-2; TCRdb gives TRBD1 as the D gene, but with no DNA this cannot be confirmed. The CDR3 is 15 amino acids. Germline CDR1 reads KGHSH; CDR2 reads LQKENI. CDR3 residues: CASSPRTGANYGYTF.

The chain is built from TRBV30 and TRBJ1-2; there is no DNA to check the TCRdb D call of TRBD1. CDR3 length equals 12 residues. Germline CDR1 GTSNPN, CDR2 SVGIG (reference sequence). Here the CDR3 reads CAYYRGDYGYTF.

CDR3 sequence reads: CASSGGESYNSPLHF. The chain employs TRBV2 and TRBJ1-6. The length of the CDR3 is 15 residues. Germline V gene data show CDR1 as SNHLY and CDR2 as FYNNEI. Together with reference TRBV2 and TRBJ1-6, the CDR3 gives the full variable domain: EPEVTQTPSHQVTQMGQEVILRCVPISNHLYFYWYRQILGQKVEFLVSFYNNEISEKSEIFDDQFSVERPDGSNFTLKIRSTKLEDSAMYFCASSGGESYNSPLHFGNGTRLTVT.

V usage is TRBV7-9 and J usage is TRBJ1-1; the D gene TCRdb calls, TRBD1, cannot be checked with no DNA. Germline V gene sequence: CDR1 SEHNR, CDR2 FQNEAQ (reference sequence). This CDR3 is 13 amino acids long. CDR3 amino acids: CASSLDPGTEAFF. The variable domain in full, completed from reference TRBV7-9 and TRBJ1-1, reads DTGVSQNPRHKITKRGQNVTFRCDPISEHNRLYWYRQTLGQGPEFLTYFQNEAQLEKSRLLSDRFSAERPKGSFSTLEIQRTEQGDSAMYLCASSLDPGTEAFFGQGTRLTVV.

The CDR3 here is CATSELSGSPYNEQFF. V is TRBV24-1 and J is TRBJ2-1. CDR3 length: 16 residues. Germline V CDR1 and CDR2: KGHDR, SFDVKD.

The CDR3 is CSVRSPGQGDETQYF. V and J are TRBV29-1 and TRBJ2-5; TCRdb's D gene call, TRBD1, goes unchecked for lack of DNA. Germline loops: CDR1 SQVTM, CDR2 ANQGSEA. CDR3 length equals 15 residues.

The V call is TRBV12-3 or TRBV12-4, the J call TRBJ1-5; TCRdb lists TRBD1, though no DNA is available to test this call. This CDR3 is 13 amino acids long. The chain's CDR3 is CASGDRGHQPQHF.

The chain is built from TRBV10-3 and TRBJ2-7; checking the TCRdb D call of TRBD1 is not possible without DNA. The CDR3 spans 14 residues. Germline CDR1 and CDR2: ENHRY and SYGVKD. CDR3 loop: CAISKDRGLNEQYF.

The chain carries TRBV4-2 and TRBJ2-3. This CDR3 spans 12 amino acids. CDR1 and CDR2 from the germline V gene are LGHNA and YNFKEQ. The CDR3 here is CASSQGPDTQYF.

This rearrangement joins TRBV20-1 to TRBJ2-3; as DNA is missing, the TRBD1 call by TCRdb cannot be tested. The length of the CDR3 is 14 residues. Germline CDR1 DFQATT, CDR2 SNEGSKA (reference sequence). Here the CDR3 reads CSVKEGVGTDTQYF.

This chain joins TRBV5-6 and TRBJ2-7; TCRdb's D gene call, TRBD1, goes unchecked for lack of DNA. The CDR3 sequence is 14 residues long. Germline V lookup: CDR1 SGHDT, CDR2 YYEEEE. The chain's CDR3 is CASRTRWDHYEQYF. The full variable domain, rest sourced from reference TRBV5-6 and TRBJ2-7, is DAGVTQSPTHLIKTRGQQVTLRCSPKSGHDTVSWYQQALGQGPQFIFQYYEEEERQRGNFPDRFSGHQFPNYSSELNVNALLLGDSALYLCASRTRWDHYEQYFGPGTRLTVT.

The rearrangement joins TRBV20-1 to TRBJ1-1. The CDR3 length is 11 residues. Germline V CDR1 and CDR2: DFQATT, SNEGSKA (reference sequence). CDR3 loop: CSASTDTEAFF.